What follows are 28 T cell receptor beta chains derived from one specimen sequenced in a study of T cells in Graves' hyperthyroidism and ophthalmopathy. Template material for amplifying TCR beta CDR3 regions consisted of RNA transcripts. First-round RT-PCR of the TCR CDR3 relied on the HTBI primer set. TCRdb ran MiXCR on the multiplex PCR reads and lists one entry per CDR3 protein. The sample has fewer than 450,000 distinct CDR3 sequences, roughly 15% seen once; the top ten hold approximately 19%. Specimen: blood. The receptors shown here come from an older woman with Graves' ophthalmopathy.

This clonotype appeared many times. The chain is built from TRBV12-3 or TRBV12-4 and TRBJ2-1; TRBD2 aligns across 7 bases. CDR3 length: 16 amino acids. V shed 1 base and J 8 bases; nucleotides not matched to a gene: 11. The CDR3 sequence is CASSLDLAARGDEQFF. CDR3 coding DNA: TGTGCCAGCAGTTTAGACCTAGCGGCCCGCGGTGATGAGCAGTTCTTC.

This clonotype was counted many times. The genes are TRBV12-3 or TRBV12-4 and TRBJ2-1; 8 nucleotides agree with TRBD2. With V trimmed by 3 bases and J by 7 bases, 14 bases remained unmatched. CDR3 length: 17 amino acids. The CDR3 region is CASSFGPAGASVNEQFF. The DNA for the CDR3 is TGTGCCAGCAGTTTTGGTCCAGCGGGAGCATCGGTGAATGAGCAGTTCTTC.

This clonotype was detected ten times or more. The V gene is TRBV11-3, the J gene TRBJ2-5; D remains unclear. Germline values: CDR1 SGHNT, CDR2 YENEEA. The V and J ends lost 4 bases and 1 base respectively, with 10 bases between them. This CDR3 is built from 14 residues. The DNA of the CDR3 is TGTGCCAGCAGCTATCGACCCTTCCAAGAGACCCAGTACTTC. Its protein product is CASSYRPFQETQYF.

This clonotype was counted many times. The chain links TRBV4-2 to TRBJ2-2, with D unclear. V gave up 7 bases and J gave up 3 bases, with 15 bases separating them. The CDR3 consists of 15 residues. Per the germline V gene, CDR1 is LGHNA and CDR2 is YNFKEQ. The CDR3 sequence: CASTESTSYTGELFF. The CDR3 DNA reads TGTGCCAGCACTGAGAGCACGTCCTACACCGGGGAGCTGTTTTTT.

There are many counts of this clonotype. V usage is TRBV3-1 and J usage is TRBJ1-3; the D is unclear. V gave up 1 base and J gave up 4 bases, with 11 bases separating them. CDR3 size: 15 residues. Germline V gives CDR1 LGHDT, CDR2 YNNKEL (reference sequence). The CDR3 DNA reads as TGTGCCAGCAGCCAAGGGGGTGTTTACGGAAACACCATATATTTT. Translated: CASSQGGVYGNTIYF. Together with reference TRBV3-1 and TRBJ1-3, the CDR3 gives the full variable domain: DTAVSQTPKYLVTQMGNDKSIKCEQNLGHDTMYWYKQDSKKFLKIMFSYNNKELIINETVPNRFSPKSPDKAHLNLHINSLELGDSAVYFCASSQGGVYGNTIYFGEGSWLTVV.

There are many counts of this clonotype. The chain couples TRBV9 to TRBJ1-2; 11 positions agree with TRBD1. The germline V gene has CDR1 SGDLS and CDR2 YYNGEE. The CDR3 loop spans 15 amino acids. The trim removed 0 bases at V and 8 bases at J, leaving 6 bases unmatched. The CDR3 nucleotides read TGTGCCAGCAGCGTAGGAGGACAGGGGGCGCGGGGCTACACCTTC. This encodes CASSVGGQGARGYTF. The full variable domain, its missing parts supplied by reference TRBV9 and TRBJ1-2, is DSGVTQTPKHLITATGQRVTLRCSPRSGDLSVYWYQQSLDQGLQFLIQYYNGEERAKGNILERFSAQQFPDLHSELNLSSLELGDSALYFCASSVGGQGARGYTFGSGTRLTVV.

Points on this clonotype: A single base separates this from a much larger clone, so it may be a read error. The V call is TRBV30, the J call TRBJ2-3; D not resolved. Germline values: CDR1 GTSNPN, CDR2 SVGIG (reference sequence). The CDR3 is made up of 13 amino acids. V lost 3 bases to trimming and J lost 0 bases, with 7 bases between them. The CDR3 bases are TGTGCCTGGAGGGCTGGGAGCACAGATACGCAGTATTTT. This encodes CAWRAGSTDTQYF. Full variable domain (remainder filled in from reference TRBV30 and TRBJ2-3): SQTIHQWPATLVQPVGSPLSLECTVEGTSNPNLYWYRQAAGRGLQLLFYSVGIGQISSEVPQNLSASRPQDRQFILSSKKLLLSDSGFYLCAWRAGSTDTQYFGPGTRLTVL.

This clonotype was picked up a small number of times. The chain carries TRBV5-1 and TRBJ2-7; D call uncertain. Looked up from germline, CDR1 is SGHRS and CDR2 is YFSETQ. The CDR3 consists of 15 residues. Trimming took 0 bases from V and 4 from J, leaving 14 bases between them. The CDR3 DNA follows: TGCGCCAGCAGCTTGGCGCCCGGTCTCGGGTACGAGCAGTACTTC. This encodes CASSLAPGLGYEQYF.

This clonotype was counted only a few times. The chain has TRBV10-1 and TRBJ2-1; D is undetermined. Germline lookup yields CDR1 WNHNN and CDR2 SYGVQD (reference sequence). The V gene lost 1 base and the J gene lost 5 bases, with 12 bases spanning the gap. The CDR3 contains 15 residues. The CDR3 bases are TGCGCCAGCAGTGAGTTCCTCCAAGGGAACAATGAGCAGTTCTTC. Encoded protein: CASSEFLQGNNEQFF.

This clonotype was detected ten times or more. The chain joins TRBV20-1 to TRBJ2-3; D is possibly TRBD1 or TRBD2 (7 bases each). Germline CDR1 is DFQATT and CDR2 is SNEGSKA (reference sequence). V lost 6 bases to trimming and J lost 0 bases, with 19 bases between them. The CDR3 totals 16 residues. The CDR3 is CSAHRGATGSTDTQYF. For the CDR3, the DNA is TGCAGTGCCCACCGGGGGGCGACAGGGAGCACAGATACGCAGTATTTT.

The V gene is TRBV6-1, the J gene TRBJ1-2; no clear D. Looked up from germline, CDR1 is MNHNS and CDR2 is SASEGT. V was clipped by 2 bases and J by 2 bases, with 3 bases between them. CDR3 length equals 12 residues. This CDR3 is CASSEYNYGYTF. Here the CDR3 DNA reads TGTGCCAGCAGTGAATACAACTATGGCTACACCTTC.

This chain connects TRBV3-1 to TRBJ1-2; D perhaps matches TRBD1 (5 bases). Trimming took 0 bases from V and 4 from J, leaving 12 bases between them. Germline CDR1 is LGHDT and CDR2 is YNNKEL (reference sequence). There are 15 residues in the CDR3. Written as DNA, the CDR3 is TGTGCCAGCAGCCAAGATTTGGGGGACGTCTATGGCTACACCTTC. Translated, it gives CASSQDLGDVYGYTF.

In this sample, this clonotype turned up many times. The chain combines TRBV28 with TRBJ2-1; 8 bases align to TRBD2. CDR3 size: 16 residues. The J segment lost 4 bases and the V segment lost 6 bases, leaving 11 bases of the junction unmatched. The germline V gene has CDR1 MDHEN and CDR2 SYDVKM. The CDR3 DNA sequence: TGTGCCAGCAGCCCCTCGGGACTAGGCGGGTACAATGAGCAGTTCTTC. Protein: CASSPSGLGGYNEQFF.

In its sample, this clonotype was seen many times. The chain links TRBV20-1 to TRBJ1-4; the D gene is possibly TRBD1 (6 bases). The CDR3 extends over 15 amino acids. With 6 bases removed from V and 7 bases from J, the gap between germline ends came to 21 bases. Germline V lookup: CDR1 DFQATT, CDR2 SNEGSKA (reference sequence). The CDR3 reads CSARWGRGDGEKLFF. Written as DNA, the CDR3 is TGCAGTGCCCGATGGGGGCGCGGTGATGGTGAAAAACTGTTTTTT.

The rearrangement links TRBV28 to TRBJ2-2, with D possibly being TRBD1 (5 bases). V was shortened by 4 bases and J by 2 bases, with 17 bases between the two germline ends. The CDR3 has 17 residues. The V gene's germline CDR1 is MDHEN and CDR2 SYDVKM. The CDR3 spells CASSSIPRRANTGELFF. In DNA, the CDR3 is TGTGCCAGCAGTTCCATCCCTCGCAGGGCTAACACCGGGGAGCTGTTTTTT.

This clonotype was seen at least ten times. This chain uses TRBV12-3 or TRBV12-4 with TRBJ1-1; no firm D call. The CDR3 is 12 residues long. V was pared by 6 bases and J by 1 base, with 6 bases between. CDR3 loop: CASSVANTEAFF. The CDR3 coding sequence is TGTGCCAGCAGCGTTGCGAACACTGAAGCTTTCTTT.

The V and J genes are TRBV6-1 and TRBJ2-1; 9 nucleotides line up with TRBD2. Germline V gene lookup returns CDR1 MNHNS and CDR2 SASEGT. The CDR3 has 15 amino acids. The V gene end was trimmed by 7 bases and the J gene end by 0 bases; junction bases not matched to a gene: 4. The CDR3 here is CASTVREGSYNEQFF. The CDR3 DNA reads TGTGCCAGCACCGTGCGGGAGGGCTCCTACAATGAGCAGTTCTTC.

This clonotype was counted at least ten times. This chain links TRBV27 with TRBJ2-1, with TRBD2 identical over 11 bases. CDR1 is MNHEY, CDR2 SMNVEV, per germline (reference sequence). Losses at the gene ends were 4 bases for V and 5 bases for J; bases not matched to a gene: 10. The CDR3 totals 17 residues. The CDR3 is CASSSFAGTSGHNEQFF. The CDR3 DNA reads as TGTGCCAGCAGTTCTTTCGCCGGGACTAGCGGACACAATGAGCAGTTCTTC.

This clonotype was picked up a small number of times. V usage is TRBV5-1 and J usage is TRBJ2-5, with D perhaps being TRBD1 or TRBD2 (5 bases each). CDR1 SGHRS and CDR2 YFSETQ come from the germline V gene. Trimming cost V 4 bases and J 5 bases, with 15 bases left between them. The CDR3 loop spans 14 amino acids. The chain's CDR3 is CASSRTRDRETQYF. The CDR3 DNA is TGCGCCAGCAGCAGGACCAGGGACCGGGAGACCCAGTACTTC.

This clonotype has a handful of counts. This chain uses TRBV6-1 with TRBJ2-7, with D hard to call. The CDR3 loop spans 14 amino acids. Trimming took off 1 base at V and 7 bases at J, with 14 bases between the two ends. Per germline, CDR1 MNHNS and CDR2 SASEGT. The CDR3 here is CASSEEVGLGEQYF. The CDR3 nucleotides read TGTGCCAGCAGTGAAGAGGTGGGATTGGGGGAGCAGTACTTC.

This chain links TRBV20-1 with TRBJ2-5; 11 nucleotides line up with TRBD2. From germline, CDR1 is DFQATT and CDR2 SNEGSKA (reference sequence). J lost 2 bases, V lost 6 bases, and 14 bases had no gene match. This CDR3 has 17 residues. In DNA, the CDR3 is TGCAGTGCCATGAATAGCGGGAGGGCCGGGGGGCAAGAGACCCAGTACTTC. Translating gives CSAMNSGRAGGQETQYF.

The sample holds many counts of this clonotype. The V call is TRBV12-3 or TRBV12-4, the J call TRBJ1-5; 7 nucleotides align to TRBD1. The CDR3 is 13 amino acids. V was pared by 6 bases and J by 5 bases, with 4 bases of the junction left unmatched. The CDR3: CASSPTGYQPQHF. The CDR3 DNA sequence: TGTGCCAGCAGCCCGACAGGGTATCAGCCCCAGCATTTT.

This clonotype was seen many times. V usage is TRBV20-1 and J usage is TRBJ2-3; 7 positions agree with TRBD2. Per germline, CDR1 DFQATT and CDR2 SNEGSKA (reference sequence). The CDR3 has 14 residues. After removal of 6 bases from V and 3 bases from J, the junction contained 9 bases not matched to a gene. The CDR3 bases are TGCAGTGCCCGAAAGAGGGGAGGGACAGATACGCAGTATTTT. It specifies CSARKRGGTDTQYF.

Many counts were recorded for this clonotype. The V call is TRBV29-1, the J call TRBJ2-3, with a possible D match to TRBD1 (5 bases). This CDR3 region has 15 residues. Trimming took 1 base from V and 3 from J, leaving 14 bases between them. Germline CDR1 SQVTM, CDR2 ANQGSEA. Written as DNA, the CDR3 is TGCAGCGTTGAAGCTGGGCAGGGTGAGACAGATACGCAGTATTTT. This gives the protein CSVEAGQGETDTQYF.

The rearrangement uses TRBV5-1 and TRBJ2-2; no reliable D call. Per germline, CDR1 SGHRS and CDR2 YFSETQ. The CDR3 has 14 residues. The V and J ends lost 5 bases and 0 bases respectively, with 8 bases between them. The CDR3 sequence: CASRTLANTGELFF. CDR3 in DNA: TGCGCCAGCAGGACCCTCGCGAACACCGGGGAGCTGTTTTTT.

This clonotype showed up many times. This rearrangement joins TRBV29-1 to TRBJ2-1, with 10 bases identical to TRBD2. Germline CDR1 reads SQVTM; CDR2 reads ANQGSEA. The ends lost 7 bases at V and 3 bases at J; junction bases unmatched: 3. The CDR3 spans 13 residues. DNA of the CDR3: TGCAGCGCCAGCGGGGGGGTCTACAATGAGCAGTTCTTC. It translates to CSASGGVYNEQFF.

In its sample, this clonotype was seen many times. The chain carries TRBV30 and TRBJ2-1; D gene uncertain. Germline loops: CDR1 GTSNPN, CDR2 SVGIG (reference sequence). V shed 0 bases and J shed 8 bases, with 8 bases lying between them. The CDR3 runs to 12 residues. The CDR3 DNA is TGTGCCTGGAGTGTCCCCGTTCATGAGCAGTTCTTC. As protein: CAWSVPVHEQFF.

In this sample, this clonotype turned up many times. This rearrangement joins TRBV6-6 to TRBJ2-1; 13 bases are shared with TRBD2. Germline V CDR1 and CDR2: MNHNY, SVGAGI (reference sequence). This CDR3 has 19 amino acids. V lost 2 bases and J lost 0; bases outside the gene matches: 7. In DNA, the CDR3 is TGTGCCAGCAGTTACGCCTCGGGACTAGCGGGACTCTCCTACAATGAGCAGTTCTTC. It specifies CASSYASGLAGLSYNEQFF.